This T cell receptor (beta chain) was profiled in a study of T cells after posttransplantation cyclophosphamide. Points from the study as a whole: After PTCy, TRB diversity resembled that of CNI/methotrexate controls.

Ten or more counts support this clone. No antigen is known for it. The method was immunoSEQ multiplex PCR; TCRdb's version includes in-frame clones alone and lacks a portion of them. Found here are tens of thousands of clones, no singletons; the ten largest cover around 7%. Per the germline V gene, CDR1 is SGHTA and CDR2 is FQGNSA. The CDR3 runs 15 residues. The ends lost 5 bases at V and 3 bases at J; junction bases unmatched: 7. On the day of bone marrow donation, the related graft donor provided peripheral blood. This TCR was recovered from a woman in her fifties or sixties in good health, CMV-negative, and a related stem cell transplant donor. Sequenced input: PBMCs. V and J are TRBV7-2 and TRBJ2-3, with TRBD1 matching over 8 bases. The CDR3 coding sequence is TGTGCCAGCAGCGTGACAGGGGTGGGGACAGATACGCAGTATTTT. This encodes CASSVTGVGTDTQYF.